The 4 T cell receptor beta chains reported below all come from one sample, sequenced in a study of T cell responses to AZD1222 COVID-19 vaccine. Some clones are missing from TCRdb's copy, which holds only in-frame ones; the method was immunoSEQ multiplex PCR. The top ten clones hold approximately 2.7% of a sample with approximately 140,000 clones, 85% to 95% of them seen once. Material: peripheral blood, obtained on day 0 of MenACWY control vaccination. These receptors were obtained from an adult in good health.

The rearrangement links TRBV3-1 (or the pseudogene TRBV3-2) to TRBJ1-2; no clear D. Germline V gene sequence: CDR1 LGHDT, CDR2 YNNKEL (reference sequence). The CDR3 consists of 12 residues. V was trimmed by 1 base and J by 3 bases, leaving 3 bases between them. Here the CDR3 reads CASSQGDYGYTF. For the CDR3, the DNA is TGTGCCAGCAGCCAAGGGGACTATGGCTACACCTTC.

This clone was observed once. This sequence joins TRBV5-4 and TRBJ2-7; D is possibly TRBD1 or TRBD2 (5 bases each). V lost 3 bases and J 4 bases, leaving 17 bases between the germline ends. Germline V gene data show CDR1 as SGHNT and CDR2 as YYREEE (reference sequence). CDR3 length: 15 amino acids. The CDR3 here is CASSWDGATVYEQYF. CDR3 DNA sequence: TGTGCCAGCAGCTGGGACGGGGCGACCGTATACGAGCAGTACTTC.

The V and J genes are TRBV7-3 and TRBJ2-5; perhaps TRBD2 as D (5 bases). CDR3 length: 13 residues. V was pared by 2 bases and J by 5 bases, with 9 bases between. Per the germline V gene, CDR1 is SGHTA and CDR2 is FQGTGA. Here the CDR3 DNA reads TGTGCCAGCAGCTTAGGAGGATCCGAGACCCAGTACTTC. Residues: CASSLGGSETQYF.

The chain links TRBV19 to TRBJ1-6; no clear D gene. V lost 7 bases and J 7 bases, leaving 11 bases between the germline ends. Germline values: CDR1 LNHDA, CDR2 SQIVND (reference sequence). The CDR3 runs to 13 residues. CDR3 bases: TGTGCCAGTAATCCGGGCCGCAATTCACCCCTCCACTTT. Translated: CASNPGRNSPLHF.